The 19 T cell receptor beta chains given below trace back to one sample, sequenced in a study of cytomegalovirus exposure and HLA in healthy donors. Here immunoSEQ multiplex PCR was the method, and the copy in TCRdb shows in-frame clones only, minus some. The sample lists approximately 280,000 clones, more than 75% occurring once. Sequencing was performed on PBMCs. These receptors all stem from a woman aged 18-29 years in good health and CMV-seronegative.

This clone was counted a single time. The chain combines TRBV29-1 with TRBJ2-1, with 11 bases that match TRBD1. V was pared by 7 bases and J by 6 bases, with 8 bases of the junction left unmatched. Germline-derived CDR1 and CDR2 are SQVTM and ANQGSEA. The CDR3 spans 14 residues. As DNA, the CDR3 is TGCAGCGCCGGACCCGGGACAGGGGGCAATGAGCAGTTCTTC. Translation gives CSAGPGTGGNEQFF.

The genes are TRBV5-1 and TRBJ2-1, with 13 nucleotides matching TRBD2. Germline-derived CDR1 and CDR2 are SGHRS and YFSETQ. V shed 6 bases and J 6 bases; nucleotides not matched to a gene: 3. The CDR3 is 14 residues long. As DNA, the CDR3 is TGCGCCAGCAAAGGGACTAGCGGGACCAATGAGCAGTTCTTC. Translation gives CASKGTSGTNEQFF.

The rearrangement joins TRBV11-3 to TRBJ2-7; no clear D. The germline CDR1 and CDR2 sequences are SGHNT and YENEEA. Trimming cost V 1 base and J 3 bases, with 13 bases left between them. This CDR3 is built from 15 residues. CDR3 bases: TGTGCCAGCAGCTTAGGGTCTGGCAGACACTACGAGCAGTACTTC. Translated: CASSLGSGRHYEQYF.

This rearrangement joins TRBV28 to TRBJ2-2, with 10 bases that match TRBD2. The ends lost 6 bases at V and 4 bases at J; junction bases unmatched: 14. Germline values: CDR1 MDHEN, CDR2 SYDVKM. The CDR3 runs to 18 residues. The CDR3 region is CASRLLGRTSGITGELFF. CDR3 DNA: TGTGCCAGCAGATTACTAGGCCGAACTAGCGGGATCACCGGGGAGCTGTTTTTT.

This clone was observed a single time. This rearrangement joins TRBV6-6 to TRBJ2-5; maybe TRBD2 (6 bases). Trimming left V 5 bases short and J 3 bases short, with 7 bases between. Germline-derived CDR1 and CDR2 are MNHNY and SVGAGI (reference sequence). The CDR3 has 12 residues. The CDR3 nucleotides read TGTGCCAGCAGTCGGACTAAAGAGACCCAGTACTTC. Its protein product is CASSRTKETQYF.

The genes are TRBV27 and TRBJ1-1; D may be TRBD1 (6 bases). The germline V and J ends were trimmed by 6 bases and 1 base, with 15 bases remaining between them. The germline CDR1 and CDR2 sequences are MNHEY and SMNVEV (reference sequence). The CDR3 spans 15 residues. The CDR3 protein is CASSWQDRRNTEAFF. The CDR3 region has the DNA TGTGCCAGCAGCTGGCAGGACAGAAGGAACACTGAAGCTTTCTTT.

This chain uses TRBV9 with TRBJ2-3; D unclear. The germline V gene has CDR1 SGDLS and CDR2 YYNGEE. Trimming removed 0 bases at V and 4 bases at J, with 3 bases between. This CDR3 has 12 amino acids. The CDR3 DNA is TGTGCCAGCAGCGTAGAGCCAGATACGCAGTATTTT. Translation gives CASSVEPDTQYF.

The chain has TRBV6-1 and TRBJ2-7; D perhaps matches TRBD1 (5 bases). This CDR3 has 13 residues. Germline V CDR1 and CDR2: MNHNS, SASEGT. V dropped 6 bases and J dropped 3 bases, with 12 bases sitting between them. DNA of the CDR3: TGTGCCAGCAGGGCAGGGAAAGGCTACGAGCAGTACTTC. Its protein is CASRAGKGYEQYF.

This chain links TRBV28 with TRBJ1-4; perhaps TRBD1 as D (5 bases). V shed 10 bases and J shed 7 bases, with 7 bases lying between them. The germline CDR1 and CDR2 sequences are MDHEN and SYDVKM. This CDR3 contains 10 residues. The CDR3 DNA follows: TGTGCCACCGGGGGTGAAAAACTGTTTTTT. Translated, it gives CATGGEKLFF.

The chain uses TRBV28 and TRBJ2-3; D perhaps matches TRBD2 (6 bases). V was trimmed by 6 bases and J by 1 base, leaving 14 bases between them. The CDR3 consists of 15 residues. CDR1 is MDHEN, CDR2 SYDVKM, per germline. CDR3 amino acids: CASRPRTGGTDTQYF. The CDR3 bases are TGTGCCAGCAGGCCCCGGACGGGAGGCACAGATACGCAGTATTTT.

The chain combines TRBV28 with TRBJ2-2, with 8 positions matching TRBD2. The length of the CDR3 is 17 residues. Germline V gene lookup returns CDR1 MDHEN and CDR2 SYDVKM. V gave up 5 bases and J gave up 6 bases; unmatched junction bases: 14. The CDR3 sequence: CASSPEGAGGFPGELFF. In DNA, the CDR3 is TGTGCCAGCAGTCCCGAGGGTGCGGGAGGTTTTCCCGGGGAGCTGTTTTTT.

V is TRBV7-2 and J is TRBJ1-2; D is undetermined. Trimming removed 1 base from V and 2 bases from J, with 14 bases in between. This CDR3 comprises 16 residues. Germline V gene sequence: CDR1 SGHTA, CDR2 FQGNSA. Here the CDR3 DNA reads TGTGCCAGCAGCTTAGATGGCGGACTTCTAAACTATGGCTACACCTTC. Residues: CASSLDGGLLNYGYTF.

This clone was counted between two and nine times. The chain links TRBV14 to TRBJ2-7, with TRBD1 matching 7 bases. V lost 9 bases and J lost 0; bases outside the gene matches: 5. The CDR3 has 13 residues. From germline, CDR1 is SGHDN and CDR2 FVKESK. The CDR3 spells CASRDSGSYEQYF. In DNA, the CDR3 is TGTGCCAGTCGGGACAGTGGCTCCTACGAGCAGTACTTC.

The genes are TRBV6-5 and TRBJ2-3; maybe TRBD2 (6 bases). CDR3 size: 13 residues. The germline V gene has CDR1 MNHEY and CDR2 SVGAGI. Trimming left V 5 bases short and J 9 bases short, with 15 bases between. The CDR3 protein is CASSRPSTSTQYF. CDR3 sequence (DNA): TGTGCCAGCAGTCGCCCGTCAACTAGCACGCAGTATTTT.

This clone has a handful of counts. CDR3 sequence reads: CATEDRTNYGYTF. For the CDR3, the DNA is TGTGCCACCGAAGACAGGACCAACTATGGCTACACCTTC. This chain uses TRBV10-3 with TRBJ1-2; tentatively, D is TRBD1 (6 bases). Germline CDR1 reads ENHRY; CDR2 reads SYGVKD. The V gene lost 10 bases and the J gene lost 2 bases, with 14 bases spanning the gap. This CDR3 has 13 residues.

The rearrangement joins TRBV28 to TRBJ1-1; the match to TRBD1 covers 7 bases. The CDR3 has 14 amino acids. Looked up from germline, CDR1 is MDHEN and CDR2 is SYDVKM. The junction had 6 bases not matched to a gene; V was cut back by 6 bases and J by 2 bases. The DNA of the CDR3 is TGTGCCAGCAGCCCGGGACAGTCCAACACTGAAGCTTTCTTT. Its protein is CASSPGQSNTEAFF.

The rearrangement joins TRBV28 to TRBJ1-4; TRBD1 aligns across 7 bases. Trimming cost V 5 bases and J 7 bases; bases outside gene matches: 7. CDR3 length: 14 amino acids. Germline V CDR1 and CDR2: MDHEN, SYDVKM. The CDR3 bases are TGTGCCAGCAGTCCAACAGGGGTTACTGAAAAACTGTTTTTT. Translated, it gives CASSPTGVTEKLFF.

This chain links TRBV15 with TRBJ1-4, with a weak D call TRBD1 (6 bases). From germline, CDR1 is LNHNV and CDR2 YYDKDF (reference sequence). This CDR3 comprises 14 residues. Trimming took off 8 bases at V and 5 bases at J, with 15 bases between the two ends. For the CDR3, the DNA is TGTGCCACCGCCCGACAGGAGACGAATGAAAAACTGTTTTTT. Protein: CATARQETNEKLFF.

The chain carries TRBV9 and TRBJ2-1, with 7 bases identical to TRBD2. The CDR3 is made up of 18 amino acids. With 0 bases clipped from V and 7 bases from J, the junction kept 16 bases outside the gene matches. Germline V gene lookup returns CDR1 SGDLS and CDR2 YYNGEE. CDR3 protein: CASSVGWATSRKINEQFF. The CDR3 nucleotides are TGTGCCAGCAGCGTAGGATGGGCGACTAGCCGGAAAATAAATGAGCAGTTCTTC.